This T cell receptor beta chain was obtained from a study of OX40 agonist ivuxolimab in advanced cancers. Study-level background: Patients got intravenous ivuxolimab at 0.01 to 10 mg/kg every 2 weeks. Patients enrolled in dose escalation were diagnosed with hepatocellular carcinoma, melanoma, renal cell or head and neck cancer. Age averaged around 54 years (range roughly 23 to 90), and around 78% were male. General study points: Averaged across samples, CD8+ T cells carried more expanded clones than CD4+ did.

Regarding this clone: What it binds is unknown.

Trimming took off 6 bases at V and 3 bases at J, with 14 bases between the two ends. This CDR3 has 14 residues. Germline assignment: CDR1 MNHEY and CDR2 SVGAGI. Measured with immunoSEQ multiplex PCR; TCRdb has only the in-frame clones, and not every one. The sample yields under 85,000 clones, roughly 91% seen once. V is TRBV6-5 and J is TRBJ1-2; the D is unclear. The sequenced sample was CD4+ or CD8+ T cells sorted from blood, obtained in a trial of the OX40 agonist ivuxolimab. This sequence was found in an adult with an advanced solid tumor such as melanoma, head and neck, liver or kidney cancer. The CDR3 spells CASSPRFSDYGYTF. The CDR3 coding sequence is TGTGCCAGCAGCCCCCGGTTTTCGGACTATGGCTACACCTTC.